Listed below are T cell receptor beta chains from one sample, sequenced in a study of OX40 agonist ivuxolimab in advanced cancers. Measured with immunoSEQ multiplex PCR; TCRdb has only the in-frame clones, and not every one. The sample lists 75,000 to 95,000 clones, around 87% occurring once. The sample consisted of CD4+ or CD8+ T cells sorted from blood, taken in a trial of the OX40 agonist ivuxolimab. These receptors all come from an adult with an advanced solid tumor such as melanoma, head and neck, liver or kidney cancer. Each CDR3 is given with its conserved first and last residue. Each record gives: D gene, clone size, V gene, J gene, CDR3 DNA, CDR3 protein. The D gene is left open where the match is weak. Expanded clones get a size class; other rows say once, few or many, or leave the size out.

TRBD1	NA	TRBV5-1	TRBJ2-5	TGCGCCAGCAGCCCCGGGACAGGGAAAGAGACCCAGTACTTC	CASSPGTGKETQYF
TRBD1	NA	TRBV29-1	TRBJ2-2	TGCAGCGTTGATGGCAACAGGGGGAGCAACACCGGGGAGCTGTTTTTT	CSVDGNRGSNTGELFF
NA	few	TRBV18	TRBJ2-7	TGTGCCAGCTCGCCGGCCGGAGGAGGAGAGGTATACGAGCAGTACTTC	CASSPAGGGEVYEQYF
TRBD1	NA	TRBV9	TRBJ1-5	TGTGCCAACAGCGTAGGATTTCACAGGGGGGTGGTTCAGCCCCAGCATTTT	CANSVGFHRGVVQPQHF
NA	NA	TRBV7-2	TRBJ2-1	TGTGCCAGCAGCTTATTTGGGGGGTACAATGAGCAGTTCTTC	CASSLFGGYNEQFF
NA	NA	TRBV4-3	TRBJ1-4	TGCGCCAGCAGCCAGGCCCTTGGGAATGAAAAACTGTTTTTT	CASSQALGNEKLFF
NA	NA	TRBV19	TRBJ2-5	TGTGCCAGTAGTATAGATCATAGGGGCCAAGAGACCCAGTACTTC	CASSIDHRGQETQYF
NA	NA	TRBV7-3	TRBJ1-2	TGTGCCAGCAGCGCAGGCCTCGGCTATGGCTACACCTTC	CASSAGLGYGYTF
NA	NA	TRBV5-4	TRBJ2-1	TGTGCCAGCAGCCGCTTATTTGGGGGTCTTGCCAATGAGCAGTTCTTC	CASSRLFGGLANEQFF
NA	NA	TRBV7-3	TRBJ2-2	TGTGCCAGCAGCCAGAGTACGGGCGGGGAGCTGTTTTTT	CASSQSTGGELFF
TRBD1	NA	TRBV28	TRBJ2-7	TGTGCCAGCAGTTTGGAAGGACAGGGTTACTCCTACGAGCAGTACTTC	CASSLEGQGYSYEQYF
TRBD1	NA	TRBV6-5	TRBJ1-5	TGTGCCAGCAGCCGTGGACAGGGCAGGTATCAGCCCCAGCATTTT	CASSRGQGRYQPQHF
TRBD1	NA	TRBV18	TRBJ2-3	TGTGCCAGCTCACCATTGGGGACAGATGCGAGGGATACGCAGTATTTT	CASSPLGTDARDTQYF
NA	NA	TRBV6-5	TRBJ1-2	TGTGCCAGCAGTTACTATGGAGGCTATGGCTACACCTTC	CASSYYGGYGYTF
NA	NA	TRBV30	TRBJ2-5	TGTGCCTGGAGTAGGCGTGTTAAGGAGACCCAGTACTTC	CAWSRRVKETQYF
NA	NA	TRBV11-2	TRBJ1-3	TGTGCCAGCAGCTTACAGTTGATCTCTGGAAACACCATATATTTT	CASSLQLISGNTIYF
NA	NA	TRBV7-9	TRBJ1-5	TGTGCCAGCAGCTTACTAGGAGATGGCAATCAGCCCCAGCATTTT	CASSLLGDGNQPQHF
NA	NA	TRBV7-2	TRBJ2-3	TGTGCCAGCAGTCGTTCAGGAGATACGCAGTATTTT	CASSRSGDTQYF
TRBD2	NA	TRBV4-3	TRBJ2-5	TGCGCCAGCAGCCAAGGAGTTTCTAGCGGGGCCCAAGAGACCCAGTACTTC	CASSQGVSSGAQETQYF
NA	once	TRBV18	TRBJ1-4	TGTGCCAGCTCACCACCGGAAGCAGGGAATGAAAAACTGTTTTTT	CASSPPEAGNEKLFF
NA	medium-sized	TRBV11-2	TRBJ1-5	TGTGCCAGCAGCTTAGAGCGAGGACCGAATCAGCCCCAGCATTTT	CASSLERGPNQPQHF
NA	NA	TRBV7-6	TRBJ1-3	TGTGCCAGCAGCTTAGGGGGCACAAGCTCTGGAAACACCATATATTTT	CASSLGGTSSGNTIYF
NA	NA	TRBV7-9	TRBJ1-6	TGTGCCAGCAGCTATCAAGGAGGGCCCCTCCACTTT	CASSYQGGPLHF
NA	NA	TRBV29-1	TRBJ2-3	TGCAGCGGGGAGGACAGCACAGATACGCAGTATTTT	CSGEDSTDTQYF
TRBD2	NA	TRBV28	TRBJ2-1	TGTGCCAGCAGTTCTGGGGGGGGTACCAGCTCCTACAATGAGCAGTTCTTC	CASSSGGGTSSYNEQFF
NA	NA	TRBV28	TRBJ1-4	TGTGCCAGCAGTTTAAGAGGGGGAGTAGTTGAAAAACTGTTTTTT	CASSLRGGVVEKLFF
TRBD1	once	TRBV4-3	TRBJ2-6	TGCGCCAGCAGCCGAGCCGGGACAGCAGTCTCTGGGGCCAACGTCCTGACTTTC	CASSRAGTAVSGANVLTF
NA	NA	TRBV7-2	TRBJ1-6	TGTGCCAGCAGCCTAGGGGGAGCAGGGTATAATTCACCCCTCCACTTT	CASSLGGAGYNSPLHF
NA	NA	TRBV11-2	TRBJ1-5	TGTGCCAGCAGCTTAGAGGGTGAGGAGCCCCAGCATTTT	CASSLEGEEPQHF
NA	many	TRBV19	TRBJ2-3	TGTGCCAGTAGTACAGGGGGGAACACAGATACGCAGTATTTT	CASSTGGNTDTQYF
NA	NA	TRBV2	TRBJ2-5	TGTGCCAGCAACTTCGAGGGGCTGGGACAGACCCAGTACTTC	CASNFEGLGQTQYF
NA	NA	TRBV5-1	TRBJ2-5	TGCGCCAGCAGCTTGGCCGGGGACTACCAAGAGACCCAGTACTTC	CASSLAGDYQETQYF
NA	once	TRBV6-5	TRBJ1-4	TGTGCCAGCAGTTTGGTTGATGAAAAACTGTTTTTT	CASSLVDEKLFF
NA	NA	TRBV28	TRBJ1-2	TGTGCCAGCAGTTTCAGAGGCTACACCTTC	CASSFRGYTF
NA	NA	TRBV4-3	TRBJ1-2	TGCGCCAGCAGCCAAGATTGGCTCGGGGAGGTTGGCTACACCTTC	CASSQDWLGEVGYTF
TRBD1	NA	TRBV7-2	TRBJ2-2	TGTGCCAGCAGCTCTCGACAGGGGACCGGGGAGCTGTTTTTT	CASSSRQGTGELFF
NA	few	TRBV6-5	TRBJ1-4	TGTGCGTCGGGGAGGGATGAAAAACTGTTTTTT	CASGRDEKLFF
NA	few	TRBV28	TRBJ1-4	TGTGCCAGCAGCTCCGGACAGCCTAGGGAAAAACTGTTTTTT	CASSSGQPREKLFF
NA	NA	TRBV6-6	TRBJ2-5	TGTGCCAGCAGTTACTCGACTTACCGGGAGCGGTACTTC	CASSYSTYRERYF
NA	NA	TRBV28	TRBJ2-7	TGTGCCAGCAAGGGACTCCTGGGCTCCTACGAGCAGTACTTC	CASKGLLGSYEQYF
TRBD1	NA	TRBV29-1	TRBJ1-2	TGCAGCGTTCAGACAGGGATTGGCTATGGCTACACCTTC	CSVQTGIGYGYTF
NA	NA	TRBV4-1	TRBJ1-6	TGCGCCAGCAGCCCGCGGGACCCCAATTCACCCCTCCACTTT	CASSPRDPNSPLHF
NA	few	TRBV30	TRBJ1-1	TGTGCCTGGAGTGTACGAGGGAACACTGAAGCTTTCTTT	CAWSVRGNTEAFF
TRBD1	NA	TRBV28	TRBJ1-5	TGTGCCAGCAGCACGGGACAGGGGGGTCAGCCCCAGCATTTT	CASSTGQGGQPQHF
TRBD1	NA	TRBV7-2	TRBJ1-6	TGTGCCAGCAGTGACGGACAGGGGTTTTCACCCCTCCACTTT	CASSDGQGFSPLHF
NA	NA	TRBV19	TRBJ1-5	TGTGCCAGTAGTGCAAACACGGGACAGCCCCAGCATTTT	CASSANTGQPQHF
TRBD2	NA	TRBV20-1	TRBJ2-7	TGCAGGACGGGGGGGTCCTACGAGCAGTACTTC	CRTGGSYEQYF
NA	NA	TRBV10-2	TRBJ2-2	TGCGCCAGCAGGGGAGTCGGGGAGCTGTTTTTT	CASRGVGELFF
NA	NA	TRBV19	TRBJ2-7	TGTGCCAGTCGTGGGGGGCGCATCCACGAGCAGTACTTC	CASRGGRIHEQYF
NA	NA	TRBV11-3	TRBJ1-1	TGTGCCAGCAGCTTAGCAGGGGATACTGAAGCTTTCTTT	CASSLAGDTEAFF
TRBD1	once	TRBV6-1	TRBJ1-5	TGTGCCAGCATGTGGGACAGGGGGGGAGGTCAGCCCCAGCATTTT	CASMWDRGGGQPQHF
NA	NA	TRBV11-2	TRBJ1-4	TGTGCCAGCAGCTTATTGGGTGAAAAACTGTTTTTT	CASSLLGEKLFF